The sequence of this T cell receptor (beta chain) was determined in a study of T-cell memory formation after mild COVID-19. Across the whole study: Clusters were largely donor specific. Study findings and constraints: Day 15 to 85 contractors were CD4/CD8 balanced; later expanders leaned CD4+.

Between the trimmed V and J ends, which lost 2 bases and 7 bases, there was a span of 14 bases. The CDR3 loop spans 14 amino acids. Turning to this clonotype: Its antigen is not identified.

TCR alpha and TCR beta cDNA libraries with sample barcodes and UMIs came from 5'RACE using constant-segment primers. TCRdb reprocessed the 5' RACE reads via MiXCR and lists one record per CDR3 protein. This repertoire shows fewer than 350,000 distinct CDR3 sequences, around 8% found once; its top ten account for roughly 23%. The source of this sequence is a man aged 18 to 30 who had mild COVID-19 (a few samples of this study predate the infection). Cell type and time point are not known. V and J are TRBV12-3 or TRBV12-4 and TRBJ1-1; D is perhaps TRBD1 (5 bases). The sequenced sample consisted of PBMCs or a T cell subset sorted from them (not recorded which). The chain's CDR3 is CASSLRSGTYEAFF. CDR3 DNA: TGTGCCAGCAGTTTACGATCGGGGACCTATGAAGCTTTCTTT.